This record covers a single T cell receptor (beta chain). Across 20 to 25 US areas, participants ranged in age from about 18 to 90 years. Participants' reported clinical history set cohort assignment. These data come from a study of blood T cell repertoires in COVID-19. The wider study: Nucleic acid was either cDNA or gDNA, and it came from T cells, B-cell-depleted T cells, or PBMCs.

The CDR3 contains 14 residues. Germline V gives CDR1 SGDLS, CDR2 YYNGEE. The V end lost 3 bases, the J end lost 6 bases, and 14 bases lay between the germline ends. Repertoires were generated with immunoSEQ multiplex PCR, while TCRdb's copy carries only in-frame clones and drops some. The sample includes 250,000 to 350,000 clones, 90% of them seen just once. The sequenced sample consisted of PBMCs or T cells enriched from blood (not recorded which). The receptor was derived from a woman younger than 30 with acute COVID-19. This chain joins TRBV9 and TRBJ2-3, with a weak D call TRBD2 (7 bases). CDR3 residues: CASSEGGLRDTQYF. In DNA form, the CDR3 reads TGTGCCAGCAGCGAGGGGGGGCTCAGGGATACGCAGTATTTT.